This TCR beta chain was sequenced in a study of T cell changes during pregnancy in multiple sclerosis. Libraries were prepared by immunoSEQ multiplex PCR; TCRdb keeps only in-frame clonotypes and omits some of them. The repertoire has some 64,000 clones, 80% to 90% of them found once; the top ten carry almost 0.9%. This TCR came from a female donor in good health, enrolled as a control in a pregnancy study. The starting material was peripheral blood, obtained in the first trimester of pregnancy.

CDR3 protein: CASLQGAGDTQYF. CDR3 DNA: TGTGCCAGCCTACAGGGGGCAGGAGATACGCAGTATTTT. The chain combines TRBV2 with TRBJ2-3; the match to TRBD1 covers 9 bases. Trimming removed 8 bases from V and 5 bases from J; junction bases left unmatched: 5. Germline V gene sequence: CDR1 SNHLY, CDR2 FYNNEI. The CDR3 extends over 13 amino acids.